One T cell receptor (beta chain) is described in this entry. Its matching antigen is unknown. All the patients suffered relapse after autologous stem cell transplantation, and brentuximab vedotin exposure differed. The sample belongs to a study of PD-1 blockade in classical Hodgkin lymphoma. Germline CDR1 is SGHTA and CDR2 is FQGNSA. The CDR3 consists of 15 residues. V shed 2 bases, J shed 5 bases, and the junction held 5 bases outside the gene matches. TCRdb's table, derived via immunoSEQ multiplex PCR, lists solely in-frame clones and lacks some. The top ten hold 10% to 15% of the sample, which has 25,000 or so clones, around 70% seen once. Points from the study as a whole: While CD8+ TCR diversity did not rise significantly by C4D1, CD4+ TCR diversity did. Newly diagnosed patients were said to have less baseline TCR diversity than healthy donors did.

The source was peripheral blood mononuclear cells (PBMCs), collected before the second cycle of nivolumab. This sequence originates from a human donor with classical Hodgkin lymphoma. The rearrangement uses TRBV7-2 and TRBJ2-1; TRBD2 aligns across 8 bases. The CDR3 DNA sequence: TGTGCCAGCAGCTTACGGGGGGGTGGGCACAATGAGCAGTTCTTC. Its protein product is CASSLRGGGHNEQFF.